This entry lists 13 T cell receptor beta chains sequenced from one sample in a study of shared clonotypes between healthy human individuals. TCRdb keeps only in-frame clones here, not all; method: immunoSEQ multiplex PCR. The profile shows 2 million to 2.5 million clones, approximately 95% of them singletons. Material for sequencing was naive CD4+ T cells sorted from blood. Regarding subset: CD45RA+ positively selected. These receptor sequences come from a man younger than 35 in good health.

The rearrangement links TRBV27 to TRBJ1-6, with 12 positions matching TRBD1. The germline gives CDR1 MNHEY, CDR2 SMNVEV (reference sequence). V gave up 5 bases and J gave up 4 bases; unmatched junction bases: 12. The CDR3 is 19 residues long. CDR3 in amino acids: CASSHGVGQGAMYNSPLHF. The CDR3 DNA reads as TGTGCCAGCAGTCACGGTGTGGGACAGGGGGCAATGTATAATTCACCCCTCCACTTT.

V is TRBV29-1 and J is TRBJ2-3, with 9 bases fitting TRBD1. The CDR3 sequence is 13 residues long. The V and J ends lost 8 bases and 4 bases, in that order; junction bases with no gene match: 7. Germline assignment: CDR1 SQVTM and CDR2 ANQGSEA. Written as DNA, the CDR3 is TGCAGCTACGGACAGGGGATTGCAGATACGCAGTATTTT. It codes for CSYGQGIADTQYF.

This chain uses TRBV6-1 with TRBJ1-1, with a possible D match to TRBD1 (5 bases). CDR3 length: 13 residues. CDR1 and CDR2 from the germline V gene are MNHNS and SASEGT. V was cut by 4 bases and J by 0 bases, with 6 bases left in between. This CDR3 is CASSGTMNTEAFF. CDR3 sequence (DNA): TGTGCCAGCAGTGGGACAATGAACACTGAAGCTTTCTTT.

The chain recombines TRBV5-4 with TRBJ2-1; TRBD1 agrees at 8 bases. The J segment lost 0 bases and the V segment lost 4 bases, leaving 3 bases of the junction unmatched. This CDR3 has 15 amino acids. Germline V lookup: CDR1 SGHNT, CDR2 YYREEE (reference sequence). The CDR3 reads CASSRTGFSYNEQFF. CDR3 sequence (DNA): TGTGCCAGCAGCCGGACAGGGTTCTCCTACAATGAGCAGTTCTTC.

V and J are TRBV13 and TRBJ1-4, with TRBD1 matching 10 bases. The V and J ends lost 4 bases and 4 bases, in that order; junction bases with no gene match: 6. The length of the CDR3 is 16 residues. Germline CDR1 PRHDT, CDR2 FYEKMQ (reference sequence). CDR3 DNA: TGTGCCAGCAGCTCACGGACAGGGGGTTTTAATGAAAAACTGTTTTTT. This codes for CASSSRTGGFNEKLFF.

The chain couples TRBV2 to TRBJ2-3, with TRBD1 as a possible D gene (5 bases). The V and J ends lost 5 bases and 3 bases respectively, with 15 bases between them. Per germline, CDR1 SNHLY and CDR2 FYNNEI. This CDR3 region has 15 residues. The CDR3 DNA reads as TGTGCCAGCAGTTCGGATCGTAAGGGGACAGATACGCAGTATTTT. Its translation: CASSSDRKGTDTQYF.

This clone was picked up one time. V gene TRBV5-1 combines with J gene TRBJ2-3; D gene uncertain. V lost 1 base, J lost 5 bases, and 5 bases lay in between. This CDR3 is 12 amino acids long. The germline CDR1 and CDR2 sequences are SGHRS and YFSETQ. The CDR3 DNA sequence: TGCGCCAGCAGCTTGCCCCTAGATACGCAGTATTTT. Its translation is CASSLPLDTQYF.

CDR3 residues: CASSGSNYNEQFF. CDR3 sequence (DNA): TGCGCCAGCAGCGGCTCCAACTACAATGAGCAGTTCTTC. V usage is TRBV5-1 and J usage is TRBJ2-1; D remains ambiguous. This CDR3 is built from 13 residues. Per germline, CDR1 SGHRS and CDR2 YFSETQ. V was shortened by 4 bases and J by 3 bases, with 8 bases between the two germline ends.

The chain is built from TRBV28 and TRBJ1-5, with TRBD1 matching over 7 bases. This CDR3 is built from 15 residues. V lost 6 bases and J lost 0; bases outside the gene matches: 5. In germline, CDR1 is MDHEN, CDR2 SYDVKM. The CDR3 loop is CASRLQGYSNQPQHF. CDR3 sequence (DNA): TGTGCCAGCAGATTACAGGGGTATAGCAATCAGCCCCAGCATTTT.

The chain links TRBV9 to TRBJ2-1; TRBD2 aligns across 8 bases. The germline CDR1 and CDR2 sequences are SGDLS and YYNGEE. The CDR3 contains 15 residues. After removal of 3 bases from V and 6 bases from J, the junction contained 8 bases not matched to a gene. The CDR3 loop reads CASSEKAGAPNEQFF. The CDR3 nucleotides are TGTGCCAGCAGCGAGAAAGCGGGGGCCCCCAATGAGCAGTTCTTC.

The chain links TRBV30 to TRBJ2-2, with D perhaps TRBD2 (6 bases). Between the trimmed V and J ends, which lost 1 base and 6 bases, there was a span of 12 bases. Germline CDR1 reads GTSNPN; CDR2 reads SVGIG (reference sequence). The CDR3 consists of 14 residues. The CDR3 DNA reads as TGTGCCTGGAGTGGGCTAGCGAAAGCCGGGGAGCTGTTTTTT. It codes for CAWSGLAKAGELFF.

V usage is TRBV28 and J usage is TRBJ2-7; no firm D call. The CDR3 extends over 14 amino acids. Germline CDR1 is MDHEN and CDR2 is SYDVKM. The V end was cut by 2 bases, the J end by 2 bases, with 10 bases between. CDR3 in DNA: TGTGCCAGCAGTTTAGGAGTGAGAACCTACGAGCAGTACTTC. It encodes CASSLGVRTYEQYF.

About this clone: The junction departs from the called germline gene at one end, perhaps through a read error. J is TRBJ1-1 and V is TRBV5-6; D perhaps matches TRBD1 (6 bases). The length of the CDR3 is 15 residues. Germline values: CDR1 SGHDT, CDR2 YYEEEE. The DNA for the CDR3 is TGTGCCAGCAGCTTACCGGGACAAGCGAACTCTGAAGCTTTCTTT. It codes for CASSLPGQANSEAFF.